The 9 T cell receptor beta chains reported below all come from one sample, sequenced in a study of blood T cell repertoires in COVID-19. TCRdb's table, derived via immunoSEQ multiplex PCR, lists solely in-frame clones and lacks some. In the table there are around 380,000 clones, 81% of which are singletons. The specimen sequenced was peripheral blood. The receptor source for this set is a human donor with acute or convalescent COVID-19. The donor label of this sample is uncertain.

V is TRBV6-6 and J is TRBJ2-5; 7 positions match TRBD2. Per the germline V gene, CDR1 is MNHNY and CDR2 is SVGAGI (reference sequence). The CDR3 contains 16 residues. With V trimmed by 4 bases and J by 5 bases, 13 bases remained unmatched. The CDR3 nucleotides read TGTGCCAGCAGTTCCCGCCGGCGGGAGATTGCGGAGACCCAGTACTTC. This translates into CASSSRRREIAETQYF.

CDR3 region: CASSVAGGLQETQYF. CDR3 bases: TGTGCCAGCTCGGTAGCGGGGGGCCTCCAAGAGACCCAGTACTTC. The chain has TRBV18 and TRBJ2-5, with 10 bases that match TRBD2. V trimming: 6 bases; J trimming: 1 base; junction bases outside the gene matches: 5. The CDR3 has 15 amino acids. Germline CDR1 KGHSH, CDR2 LQKENI.

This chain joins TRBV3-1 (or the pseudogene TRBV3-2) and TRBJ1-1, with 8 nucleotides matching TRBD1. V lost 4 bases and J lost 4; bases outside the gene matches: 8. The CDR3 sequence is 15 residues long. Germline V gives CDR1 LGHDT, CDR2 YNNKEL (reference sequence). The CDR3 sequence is CASSPGDRRGTEAFF. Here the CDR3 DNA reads TGTGCCAGCAGCCCCGGGGACAGGAGGGGCACTGAAGCTTTCTTT.

CDR3 sequence: CATSREDSRGGYTF. DNA for the CDR3: TGTGCCACCAGCAGGGAGGACAGTCGAGGTGGCTACACCTTC. The J gene is TRBJ1-2, the V gene TRBV15, with D possibly being TRBD1 (6 bases). Trimming took 3 bases from V and 7 from J, leaving 15 bases between them. Germline V lookup: CDR1 LNHNV, CDR2 YYDKDF (reference sequence). This CDR3 is built from 14 residues.

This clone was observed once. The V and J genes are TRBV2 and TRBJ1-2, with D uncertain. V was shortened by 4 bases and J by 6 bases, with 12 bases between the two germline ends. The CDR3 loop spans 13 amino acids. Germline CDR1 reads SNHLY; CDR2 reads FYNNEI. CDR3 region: CASSVSGEDGYTF. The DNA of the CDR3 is TGTGCCAGCAGTGTGTCTGGGGAGGATGGCTACACCTTC. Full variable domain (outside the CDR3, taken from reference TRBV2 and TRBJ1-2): EPEVTQTPSHQVTQMGQEVILRCVPISNHLYFYWYRQILGQKVEFLVSFYNNEISEKSEIFDDQFSVERPDGSNFTLKIRSTKLEDSAMYFCASSVSGEDGYTFGSGTRLTVV.

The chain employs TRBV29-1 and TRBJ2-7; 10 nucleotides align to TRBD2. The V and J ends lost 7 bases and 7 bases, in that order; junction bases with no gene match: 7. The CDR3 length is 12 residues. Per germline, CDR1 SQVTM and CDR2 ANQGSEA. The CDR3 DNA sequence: TGCAGCGCTGGGACTAGCGTCGGAGAGCAGTACTTC. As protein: CSAGTSVGEQYF.

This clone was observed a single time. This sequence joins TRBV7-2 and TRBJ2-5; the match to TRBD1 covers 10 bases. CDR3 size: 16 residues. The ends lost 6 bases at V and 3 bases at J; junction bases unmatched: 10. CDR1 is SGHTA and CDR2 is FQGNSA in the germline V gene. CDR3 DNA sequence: TGTGCCAGCAGTAGCCGGGGACAGGGGACCAAAGAGACCCAGTACTTC. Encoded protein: CASSSRGQGTKETQYF.

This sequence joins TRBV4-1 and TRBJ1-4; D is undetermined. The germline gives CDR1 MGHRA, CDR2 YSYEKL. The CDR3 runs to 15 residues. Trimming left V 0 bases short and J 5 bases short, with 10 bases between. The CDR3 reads CASSQDSRYNEKLFF. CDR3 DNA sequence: TGCGCCAGCAGCCAAGATTCGAGGTACAATGAAAAACTGTTTTTT.

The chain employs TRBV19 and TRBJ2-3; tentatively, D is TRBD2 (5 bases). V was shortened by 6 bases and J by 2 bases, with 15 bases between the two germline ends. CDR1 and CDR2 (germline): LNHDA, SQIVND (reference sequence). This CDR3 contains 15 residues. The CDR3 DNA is TGTGCCAGTAGACGGACTTCGCTTAACACAGATACGCAGTATTTT. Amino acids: CASRRTSLNTDTQYF.